This T cell receptor (beta chain) was found in a study of memory CD4+ T cells and cytomegalovirus serostatus. Assay: immunoSEQ multiplex PCR; the TCRdb copy retains only in-frame clones and omits some. Of 55,000 to 80,000 clones in the sample, 75% to 80% were seen once. Single viable CD3+CD4+CD8-CD45RO+ cells were sorted as the memory CD4+ T cells. This CDR3 comprises 15 residues. The V and J ends lost 2 bases and 2 bases respectively, with 12 bases between them. CDR1 MDHEN and CDR2 SYDVKM come from the germline V gene. The sequence was obtained from an adult in good health and CMV-seropositive. Sequenced input: memory CD4+ T cells from blood. The V call is TRBV28, the J call TRBJ1-2; no firm D call. The CDR3: CASSLMRTINYGYTF. Here the CDR3 DNA reads TGTGCCAGCAGTTTAATGAGGACTATAAACTATGGCTACACCTTC.